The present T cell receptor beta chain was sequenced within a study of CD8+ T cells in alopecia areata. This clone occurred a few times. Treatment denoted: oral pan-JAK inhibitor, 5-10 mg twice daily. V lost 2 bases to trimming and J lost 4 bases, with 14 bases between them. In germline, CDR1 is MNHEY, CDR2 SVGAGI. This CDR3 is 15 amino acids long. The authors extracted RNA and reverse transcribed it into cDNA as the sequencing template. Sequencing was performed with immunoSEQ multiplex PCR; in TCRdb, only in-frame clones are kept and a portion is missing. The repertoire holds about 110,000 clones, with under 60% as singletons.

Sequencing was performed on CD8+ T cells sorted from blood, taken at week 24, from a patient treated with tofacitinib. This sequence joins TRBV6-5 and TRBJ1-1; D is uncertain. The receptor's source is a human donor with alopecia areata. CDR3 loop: CASSYREGVATEAFF. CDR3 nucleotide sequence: TGTGCCAGCAGTTACCGGGAGGGAGTGGCCACTGAAGCTTTCTTT.